This T cell receptor beta chain was sequenced in a study of pediatric ulcerative colitis. Study-level results: Blood-rectal clonal overlap within each person was significantly higher in ulcerative colitis patients than controls. Total lymphocyte DNA, not sorted subsets, was the template.

This clone was picked up one time. What it binds is unknown. Each sample received Survey-level depth of up to 500,000 reads. TCRdb keeps only in-frame clones here, not all; method: immunoSEQ multiplex PCR. Of over 9,000 clones listed, about 90% are singletons. The CDR3 spans 13 residues. Germline V gives CDR1 SGHTA, CDR2 FQGTGA. Trimming pared 0 bases from V and 6 bases from J, leaving 8 bases between. At colonoscopy, a blood sample was also collected. Sequenced: blood. J is TRBJ1-1 and V is TRBV7-3, with D unresolved. This TCR derives from a girl between 10 and 17 years old with moderate ulcerative colitis. The chain's CDR3 is CASSLTAGAEAFF. The CDR3 DNA is TGTGCCAGCAGCTTAACTGCTGGGGCTGAAGCTTTCTTT.